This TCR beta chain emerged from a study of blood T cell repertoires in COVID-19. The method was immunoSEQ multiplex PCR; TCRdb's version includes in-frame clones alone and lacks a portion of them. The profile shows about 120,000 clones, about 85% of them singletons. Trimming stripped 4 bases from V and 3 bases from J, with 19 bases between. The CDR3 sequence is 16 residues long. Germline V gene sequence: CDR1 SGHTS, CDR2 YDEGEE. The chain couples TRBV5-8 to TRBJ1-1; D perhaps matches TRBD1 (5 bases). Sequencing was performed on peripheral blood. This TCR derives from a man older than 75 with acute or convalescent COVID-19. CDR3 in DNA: TGTGCCAGCAGCCCTAGGGGCTCATTAATTTACACTGAAGCTTTCTTT. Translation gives CASSPRGSLIYTEAFF.